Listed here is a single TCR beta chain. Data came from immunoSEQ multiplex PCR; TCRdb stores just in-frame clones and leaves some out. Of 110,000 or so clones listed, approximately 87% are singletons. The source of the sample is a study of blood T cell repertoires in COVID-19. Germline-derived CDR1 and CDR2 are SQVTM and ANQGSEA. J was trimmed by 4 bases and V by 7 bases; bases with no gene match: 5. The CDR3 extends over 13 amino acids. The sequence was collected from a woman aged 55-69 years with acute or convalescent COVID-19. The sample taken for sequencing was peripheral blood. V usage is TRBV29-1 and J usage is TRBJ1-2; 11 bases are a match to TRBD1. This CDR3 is CSAGTGGVYGYTF. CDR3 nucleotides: TGCAGCGCAGGGACAGGGGGGGTCTATGGCTACACCTTC.